The clone carrying this T cell receptor (beta chain) was detected a few times. The protocol was immunoSEQ multiplex PCR, while the TCRdb copy is restricted to in-frame clones and leaves out a portion. The sample holds roughly 150,000 clones, 80% seen once. The ends were cut back, 5 bases at V and 0 bases at J, with 14 bases in the middle. CDR1 is SNHLY and CDR2 is FYNNEI in the germline V gene. CDR3 size: 16 residues. The sample is drawn from a study of blood T cell repertoires in COVID-19. Study information: T cells, B-cell-depleted T cells, or PBMCs supplied cDNA or gDNA.

The sequence was collected from a woman aged 55-69 years who had recovered from COVID-19. Input material: PBMCs or T cells enriched from blood (not recorded which). The gene calls are TRBV2 and TRBJ2-1, with D perhaps matching TRBD2 (5 bases). As DNA, the CDR3 is TGTGCCAGCAGTCCCGGAGGCCGGAGCTCCTACAATGAGCAGTTCTTC. It translates to CASSPGGRSSYNEQFF.